The 22 T cell receptor beta chains given below trace back to one sample, sequenced in a study of CD8+ T cells in alopecia areata. Reverse transcribed after extraction, RNA yielded cDNA as the sequencing template. TCRdb keeps only in-frame clones here, not all; method: immunoSEQ multiplex PCR. The sample comprises 98,000 or so clones, 59% of which are singletons, and 20% to 25% rests with the top ten. Sequencing was carried out using CD8+ T cells sorted from blood. The receptors here all came from a human donor in good health.

The rearrangement uses TRBV30 and TRBJ2-2; TRBD1 agrees at 7 bases. The J segment lost 6 bases and the V segment lost 5 bases, leaving 6 bases of the junction unmatched. Germline-derived CDR1 and CDR2 are GTSNPN and SVGIG (reference sequence). The CDR3 consists of 13 residues. CDR3 amino acids: CAWDRVGSGELFF. CDR3 sequence (DNA): TGTGCCTGGGACAGGGTCGGGTCCGGGGAGCTGTTTTTT.

The genes are TRBV5-6 and TRBJ1-1; 10 nucleotides match TRBD1. CDR3 length: 15 amino acids. V lost 3 bases to trimming and J lost 4 bases; unmatched junction nucleotides: 6. Germline CDR1 reads SGHDT; CDR2 reads YYEEEE. Written as DNA, the CDR3 is TGTGCCAGCAGCTACGGACAGGGGGAACTCACTGAAGCTTTCTTT. It is translated as CASSYGQGELTEAFF.

The chain carries TRBV9 and TRBJ1-1, with TRBD1 matching 7 bases. After removal of 4 bases from V and 0 bases from J, the junction contained 9 bases not matched to a gene. The germline CDR1 and CDR2 sequences are SGDLS and YYNGEE. The CDR3 spans 16 residues. The CDR3 DNA reads TGTGCCAGCAGCCCTCTTGGACAGGCCTTGAACACTGAAGCTTTCTTT. Amino acids: CASSPLGQALNTEAFF.

By share, this clone counts as medium-sized. The chain joins TRBV6-4 to TRBJ1-2; no reliable D call. V shed 0 bases and J shed 6 bases, with 8 bases lying between them. Germline CDR1 MRHNA, CDR2 SNTAGT. CDR3 size: 13 residues. Here the CDR3 reads CASSDSHTHGYTF. The CDR3 DNA sequence: TGTGCCAGCAGTGACTCGCACACCCATGGCTACACCTTC.

J is TRBJ2-7 and V is TRBV27; 7 nucleotides agree with TRBD2. Germline CDR1 reads MNHEY; CDR2 reads SMNVEV (reference sequence). Trimming at V came to 3 bases and at J to 2 bases, leaving 4 bases not matched to a gene. There are 14 residues in the CDR3. The CDR3: CASSLTSPTYEQYF. In nucleotides, the CDR3 is TGTGCCAGCAGTTTGACTAGCCCAACCTACGAGCAGTACTTC.

This clone was counted many times. The genes are TRBV5-6 and TRBJ1-4; 7 bases match TRBD1. CDR3 length: 15 residues. Germline assignment: CDR1 SGHDT and CDR2 YYEEEE. V was pared by 0 bases and J by 3 bases, with 2 bases of the junction left unmatched. For the CDR3, the DNA is TGTGCCAGCAGCTTGGTACAGGGGTCTAATGAAAAACTGTTTTTT. It yields the protein CASSLVQGSNEKLFF.

As DNA, the CDR3 is TGTGCCAGCAGTCCGACAGGGGTCCTGAACTATGGCTACACCTTC. The encoded protein is CASSPTGVLNYGYTF. The chain has TRBV27 and TRBJ1-2, with 8 positions matching TRBD1. Trimming took 5 bases from V and 2 from J; bases not matched to a gene: 7. This CDR3 contains 15 residues. The germline CDR1 and CDR2 sequences are MNHEY and SMNVEV (reference sequence).

The chain couples TRBV7-9 to TRBJ1-5; D unresolved. Germline CDR1 SEHNR, CDR2 FQNEAQ (reference sequence). The CDR3 loop spans 19 amino acids. V lost 0 bases, J lost 1 base, and 19 bases lay in between. The DNA of the CDR3 is TGTGCCAGCAGCTTAGCGTCTGGTCTCGGCCCGTGGAGCAATCAGCCCCAGCATTTT. Translating gives CASSLASGLGPWSNQPQHF.

V gene TRBV29-1 combines with J gene TRBJ1-2; 8 nucleotides align to TRBD1. This CDR3 contains 11 residues. The trim removed 6 bases at V and 6 bases at J, leaving 3 bases unmatched. Germline V CDR1 and CDR2: SQVTM, ANQGSEA. Written as DNA, the CDR3 is TGCAGCGTGGACAGGGCCAATGGCTACACCTTC. It encodes CSVDRANGYTF.

The chain carries TRBV6-6 and TRBJ1-1; D gene ambiguous. V gave up 8 bases and J gave up 2 bases, with 15 bases separating them. Germline CDR1 MNHNY, CDR2 SVGAGI (reference sequence). This CDR3 has 14 residues. CDR3 in DNA: TGTGCCAGCGGCCGGGAAGGGAGTAACACTGAAGCTTTCTTT. Protein product: CASGREGSNTEAFF.

This sequence joins TRBV28 and TRBJ2-7; D remains unclear. CDR1 and CDR2 (germline): MDHEN, SYDVKM. The CDR3 covers 11 residues. V was cut by 3 bases and J by 5 bases, with 5 bases left in between. CDR3 protein: CASSFSHEQYF. CDR3 coding DNA: TGTGCCAGCAGTTTTTCCCACGAGCAGTACTTC.

The chain has TRBV13 and TRBJ1-2, with D uncertain. Looked up from germline, CDR1 is PRHDT and CDR2 is FYEKMQ (reference sequence). This CDR3 has 18 residues. Trimming took 0 bases from V and 4 from J, leaving 21 bases between them. DNA for the CDR3: TGTGCCAGCAGCTTAGGCATGGGTCTGAAGGACGGAAGCTATGGCTACACCTTC. It codes for CASSLGMGLKDGSYGYTF.

The chain combines TRBV12-5 with TRBJ2-1; TRBD2 matches 11 bases. Germline loops: CDR1 LGHNT, CDR2 FRNRAP. The CDR3 totals 17 residues. V dropped 8 bases and J dropped 0; count of bases not matched to a gene: 9. The CDR3 DNA sequence: TGTGCTAGTTCACTAGCGGGGGTTTTGAGCTCCTACAATGAGCAGTTCTTC. Protein: CASSLAGVLSSYNEQFF.

This clone was counted only a few times. V and J are TRBV7-2 and TRBJ2-2; tentatively, D is TRBD1 or TRBD2 (6 bases each). The V gene lost 10 bases and the J gene lost 4 bases, with 19 bases spanning the gap. The CDR3 loop spans 15 amino acids. Germline-derived CDR1 and CDR2 are SGHTA and FQGNSA. The CDR3 region is CAITTGARVTGELFF. The CDR3 nucleotides are TGTGCCATCACCACGGGGGCGCGAGTCACCGGGGAGCTGTTTTTT.

The chain has TRBV7-2 and TRBJ2-3; D gene unclear. Germline V lookup: CDR1 SGHTA, CDR2 FQGNSA. CDR3 length equals 16 residues. V lost 1 base and J 3 bases, leaving 14 bases between the germline ends. The CDR3 reads CASSLVHPSLTDTQYF. The CDR3 DNA reads as TGTGCCAGCAGCTTAGTACATCCTAGTTTAACAGATACGCAGTATTTT.

The CDR3 protein is CASSYSGGKGTDTQYF. Written as DNA, the CDR3 is TGTGCCAGCAGTTACTCAGGTGGAAAGGGCACAGATACGCAGTATTTT. The chain is built from TRBV6-5 and TRBJ2-3; unclear D gene. CDR1 and CDR2 from the germline V gene are MNHEY and SVGAGI. V was clipped by 0 bases and J by 1 base, with 11 bases between them. The CDR3 loop spans 16 amino acids.

The rearrangement links TRBV10-3 to TRBJ1-1, with no clear D. The CDR3 has 13 amino acids. CDR1 ENHRY and CDR2 SYGVKD come from the germline V gene. Trimming removed 3 bases from V and 4 bases from J, with 9 bases in between. CDR3 residues: CAISDRWSTEAFF. The DNA for the CDR3 is TGTGCCATCAGTGACAGGTGGAGCACTGAAGCTTTCTTT.

The V gene is TRBV6-5, the J gene TRBJ2-1; no clear D. CDR3 length: 13 amino acids. The V and J ends lost 5 bases and 2 bases respectively, with 7 bases between them. Germline V gene data show CDR1 as MNHEY and CDR2 as SVGAGI. The CDR3 reads CASSTQAYNEQFF. CDR3 nucleotides: TGTGCCAGCAGTACTCAAGCCTACAATGAGCAGTTCTTC.

The sample holds a few counts of this clone. The rearrangement links TRBV29-1 to TRBJ2-2; tentatively, D is TRBD1 (5 bases). This CDR3 contains 16 residues. Germline V gives CDR1 SQVTM, CDR2 ANQGSEA. The V gene lost 6 bases and the J gene lost 1 base, with 18 bases spanning the gap. CDR3 bases: TGCAGCGTGACCCTTGTCGCAACAGGGAACACCGGGGAGCTGTTTTTT. Protein product: CSVTLVATGNTGELFF.

The chain employs TRBV5-1 and TRBJ1-2; D possibly corresponds to TRBD1 (6 bases). Trimming took 2 bases from V and 6 from J, leaving 11 bases between them. Per germline, CDR1 SGHRS and CDR2 YFSETQ. CDR3 size: 13 residues. The CDR3: CASSFGQYDGYTF. The CDR3 DNA is TGCGCCAGCAGCTTTGGACAGTATGATGGCTACACCTTC.

V is TRBV19 and J is TRBJ2-2, with TRBD1 matching 12 bases. CDR3 length: 16 amino acids. Germline CDR1 reads LNHDA; CDR2 reads SQIVND (reference sequence). Germline trimming cut 4 bases from V and 6 bases from J; bases unmatched to any gene: 6. Written as DNA, the CDR3 is TGTGCCAGTAGTACGGGACAGGGGGCGTCGGCCGGGGAGCTGTTTTTT. It specifies CASSTGQGASAGELFF.

A remark on this clone: The junction shows a germline mismatch at one end, possibly a read error. V usage is TRBV5-6 and J usage is TRBJ2-6; TRBD1 aligns across 9 bases. Germline lookup yields CDR1 SGHDT and CDR2 YYEEEE. The CDR3 length is 14 residues. The CDR3 DNA reads TGTGCCAGCAGCTACCGACAGGGGGGCAACGTCCTGACTTTC. This translates into CASSYRQGGNVLTF.